This entry features one T cell receptor (beta chain) sequence. This clonotype was observed a handful of times. Its antigen specificity is not known. Within one base of it there is no much larger clone, and no base qualities were kept. The study was a case-control design nested within a healthcare worker cohort in London, UK, with weekly nasopharyngeal swab PCR tests and blood sampling. Between 23 and 31 March 2020, the week of the UK lockdown, healthcare workers were enrolled and then followed up weekly for as long as 16 weeks. The record originates from a study of early T cells in non-severe SARS-CoV-2 infection (dated by TCRdb to the early 2020s). For context, the study as a whole: Because TCR sequencing was done on bulk RNA from unsorted whole blood, the alpha and beta chains could not be paired.

According to the germline V gene (reference sequence), CDR1 reads LGHDT and CDR2 reads YNNKEL. V sheds 2 bases and J sheds 0 bases, leaving 6 bases between their ends. Measured from the cysteine to the phenylalanine, the CDR3 is 14 residues long. CDR3 DNA is the only sequence kept; it has 42 bases, read in frame from the first base. Points the paper makes about the study in general: VDJdb matching was skewed toward anti-spike CD8 responses and likely underestimated virus-specific expansions, missing private and CD4 specificities.

Library generation was performed with 5' RACE. Instrument on record: NextSeq 500. Unique molecular identifiers were attached to individual cDNA molecules in the TCR library protocol so that sequencing error and PCR bias could be corrected. Both TCR alpha and beta chains were sequenced, and tight co-correlation was observed between alpha and beta sequence abundances in each sample. As for the authors' bioinformatics: V gene, J gene and CDR3 annotation of TCR sequences was performed with Decombinator V4. TCRs were defined as expanded if a significant change between any two time points was detected under a Poisson model with p below 0.0001. TCR abundances were normalised to the total number of TCRs sequenced per sample and were expressed as counts per million. MAIT TCRs were defined by TRAV1-2 paired with TRAJ12, TRAJ20 or TRAJ33, and iNKT TCRs by TRAV10 paired with TRAJ18. VDJdb, accessed on 1 November 2021, was searched for TCRs annotated for CMV, EBV and SARS-CoV-2, and TCRs annotated for more than one antigen were excluded. TCRdb ran its own pipeline on the public reads, namely fastp trimming at Q25 and MiXCR clone calling, and kept in-frame beta chains. Under each unique CDR3 protein, matching rows form one entry showing the most common genes and DNA. The V and J calls and clone size come from TCRdb's table, not from the authors' own analysis. The sample contains 75,000 to 90,000 distinct CDR3 sequences, around 9.3% of them found a single time. The ten largest make up approximately 8% of the sample.

This sequence originates from an adult who was a healthcare worker with PCR-confirmed SARS-CoV-2 infection or an uninfected control (not recorded which). The rearrangement combines TRBV3-1 with TRBJ2-3; the D gene is unclear. Sequenced material: whole blood, taken at baseline. The DNA is as follows: TGTGCCAGCAGCCAAAAAGGCAGCACAGATACGCAGTATTTT. Its coded protein is CASSQKGSTDTQYF.